These T cell receptor beta chains were read from a single sample in a study of blood T cell repertoires in COVID-19. Data came from immunoSEQ multiplex PCR; TCRdb stores just in-frame clones and leaves some out. The sample has more than 45,000 clones; 65% to 90% are singletons. The sample was peripheral blood. These receptors were obtained from a woman older than 75 with COVID-19, enrolled during active disease. The CDR3 runs from the conserved cysteine through the conserved F or W. A D gene is named only where the DNA matches it firmly. The size entry is marked missing in some rows and otherwise reads once, few, many or a size class.

clone size	D gene	V gene	J gene	CDR3 DNA	CDR3 protein
-	TRBD2	TRBV6-5	TRBJ2-7	TGTGCCAGCAGTTCCTCGGGGGGGGGATACGAGCAGTACTTC	CASSSSGGGYEQYF
few	TRBD1	TRBV13	TRBJ2-3	TGTGCCAGCAGCTTTAGGGGGCTGGGTTTAACAGATACGCAGTATTTT	CASSFRGLGLTDTQYF
-	-	TRBV11-1	TRBJ2-5	TGTGCCAGCAGCCCCAAGCGAGGGCGGAGGAGAGAGACCCAGTACTTC	CASSPKRGRRRETQYF
-	TRBD2	TRBV7-6	TRBJ2-4	TGTGCCAGCAGCTGGGGACTAGCGGGAGTCGAAAACATTCAGTACTTC	CASSWGLAGVENIQYF
once	TRBD2	TRBV28	TRBJ2-3	TGTGCCAGCACCGGTGGCGGAGCGGGAGTATCAGATACGCAGTATTTT	CASTGGGAGVSDTQYF
-	TRBD1	TRBV7-9	TRBJ1-2	TGTGCCAGCAGCTCTGGGACAGGGAGGGTAGACTATGGCTACACCTTC	CASSSGTGRVDYGYTF
-	TRBD1	TRBV4-1	TRBJ1-1	TGCGCCAGCAGCCAAGGGGACAGGAGAGTAACTTTCTTT	CASSQGDRRVTFF
-	-	TRBV9	TRBJ1-3	TGTGCCAGCAGCGTAGATCCAGGGGTAGTTGGAAACACCATATATTTT	CASSVDPGVVGNTIYF
-	-	TRBV7-6	TRBJ2-7	TGTGCCAGCAGCTTGGACGGGCGGGGTCCGGGTCACGAGCAGTACTTC	CASSLDGRGPGHEQYF
once	-	TRBV20-1	TRBJ1-4	TGCAGTGCGGGGGCCGGGCCCTTACTGTTTTTT	CSAGAGPLLFF
-	TRBD1	TRBV6-4	TRBJ2-4	TGTGCCAGCAGTGACTCGTTTGTACAGGGGAGTAAAAACATTCAGTACTTC	CASSDSFVQGSKNIQYF
-	TRBD1	TRBV27	TRBJ1-2	TGTGCCAGCAGTCAACTATCCAGGGGGCGTCTATATGGCTACACCTTC	CASSQLSRGRLYGYTF
-	-	TRBV6-5	TRBJ1-5	TGTGCCAGCACTCTGCAGGGAAATCAGCCCCAGCATTTT	CASTLQGNQPQHF
-	-	TRBV27	TRBJ1-6	TGTGCCAGCAGTTTAACGGGGGGCTATAATTCACCCCTCCACTTT	CASSLTGGYNSPLHF